Listed below are T cell receptor beta chains from one sample, sequenced in a study of blood T cell repertoires in COVID-19. The table came from immunoSEQ multiplex PCR; TCRdb's copy has only in-frame clones and leaves some out. Of 170,000 or so clones in the sample, 65% to 85% were seen once. The sample was peripheral blood. Receptors originate from a woman aged 60-75 years with acute or convalescent COVID-19. Both conserved end residues are part of each CDR3. The D gene is left open where the match is weak. Only part of the rows carry a size: once, few, many, or a class if the clone is expanded.

CDR3 length: 15
J gene: TRBJ2-3
clone size: -
V gene: TRBV5-1
D gene: TRBD2
CDR3 DNA: TGCGCCAGCAGCATTACGGGGGGGCATACAGATACGCAGTATTTT
CDR3 protein: CASSITGGHTDTQYF

CDR3 length: 14
J gene: TRBJ2-3
clone size: -
V gene: TRBV7-2
D gene: TRBD2
CDR3 DNA: TGTGCCAGCAGCCCGCCGGGACTACTTTATACGCAGTATTTT
CDR3 protein: CASSPPGLLYTQYF

CDR3 length: 14
J gene: TRBJ2-3
clone size: -
V gene: TRBV13
D gene: -
CDR3 DNA: TGTGCCAGCAGCCAGGCTCTAGCGCCAGATACGCAGTATTTT
CDR3 protein: CASSQALAPDTQYF

CDR3 length: 15
J gene: TRBJ1-3
clone size: -
V gene: TRBV5-1
D gene: -
CDR3 DNA: TGCGCCAGCAGCTTGGGGACAGTCTCTGGAAACACCATATATTTT
CDR3 protein: CASSLGTVSGNTIYF

CDR3 length: 16
J gene: TRBJ2-2
clone size: -
V gene: TRBV6-5
D gene: TRBD1
CDR3 DNA: TGTGCCAGCAGTTACGGGACAGGCGCGAACACCGGGGAGCTGTTTTTT
CDR3 protein: CASSYGTGANTGELFF

CDR3 length: 14
J gene: TRBJ2-7
clone size: -
V gene: TRBV19
D gene: -
CDR3 DNA: TGTGCCAGTAGTAACCAAATACAGGGAGCCGAGCAGTACTTC
CDR3 protein: CASSNQIQGAEQYF

CDR3 length: 12
J gene: TRBJ2-1
clone size: -
V gene: TRBV2
D gene: -
CDR3 DNA: TGTGCCAGCAGTTTAGAGAGGGATGAGCAGTTCTTC
CDR3 protein: CASSLERDEQFF

CDR3 length: 16
J gene: TRBJ1-6
clone size: -
V gene: TRBV6-5
D gene: TRBD1
CDR3 DNA: TGTGCCAGCAGTTACTCGCGCAGGGGGGATAATTCACCCCTCCACTTT
CDR3 protein: CASSYSRRGDNSPLHF

CDR3 length: 15
J gene: TRBJ1-3
clone size: -
V gene: TRBV5-6
D gene: -
CDR3 DNA: TGTGCCAGCAGCTTGGATGTGGGGCGCGGAAACACCATATATTTT
CDR3 protein: CASSLDVGRGNTIYF

CDR3 length: 14
J gene: TRBJ2-7
clone size: -
V gene: TRBV19
D gene: TRBD1
CDR3 DNA: TGTGCCAGTAGTATCGGGACAGGGTCCTACGAGCAGTACTTC
CDR3 protein: CASSIGTGSYEQYF

CDR3 length: 16
J gene: TRBJ1-5
clone size: -
V gene: TRBV6-5
D gene: -
CDR3 DNA: TGTGCCAGCAGTTACCAGGCGCCGGGGGGCAATCAGCCCCAGCATTTT
CDR3 protein: CASSYQAPGGNQPQHF

CDR3 length: 11
J gene: TRBJ2-5
clone size: -
V gene: TRBV11-1
D gene: TRBD2
CDR3 DNA: TGTGCCACAGCGGGGCGGGAGACCCAGTACTTC
CDR3 protein: CATAGRETQYF

CDR3 length: 14
J gene: TRBJ2-2
clone size: -
V gene: TRBV19
D gene: -
CDR3 DNA: TGTGCCAGTAGTATCGCGGGGATCGGCGGGGAGCTGTTTTTT
CDR3 protein: CASSIAGIGGELFF

CDR3 length: 14
J gene: TRBJ1-4
clone size: few
V gene: TRBV6-5
D gene: -
CDR3 DNA: TGTGCCAGCAGTTTAGGGACTGACGATGAAAAACTGTTTTTT
CDR3 protein: CASSLGTDDEKLFF

CDR3 length: 18
J gene: TRBJ2-3
clone size: -
V gene: TRBV24-1
D gene: TRBD2
CDR3 DNA: TGTGCCACCAGTGATTCGGGTAGCGGGGGGGCCGAGGCAGATACGCAGTATTTT
CDR3 protein: CATSDSGSGGAEADTQYF

CDR3 length: 12
J gene: TRBJ1-5
clone size: -
V gene: TRBV28
D gene: -
CDR3 DNA: TGTGCCAGCAGGGGAGACAGGCTTTCCCAGCATTTT
CDR3 protein: CASRGDRLSQHF

CDR3 length: 17
J gene: TRBJ1-1
clone size: once
V gene: TRBV9
D gene: -
CDR3 DNA: TGTGCCAGCAGCGTAATATCACGAGGTTACATGAACACTGAAGCTTTCTTT
CDR3 protein: CASSVISRGYMNTEAFF

CDR3 length: 18
J gene: TRBJ2-7
clone size: -
V gene: TRBV5-8
D gene: TRBD2
CDR3 DNA: TGTGCCAGCAGCTTGATCTGGGGGAGCGGGGGTCACACCTACGAGCAGTACTTC
CDR3 protein: CASSLIWGSGGHTYEQYF

CDR3 length: 13
J gene: TRBJ1-2
clone size: -
V gene: TRBV5-1
D gene: -
CDR3 DNA: TGCGCCAGCAGCTTGGACAGGGTAAATGGCTACACCTTC
CDR3 protein: CASSLDRVNGYTF

CDR3 length: 15
J gene: TRBJ1-2
clone size: -
V gene: TRBV5-1
D gene: TRBD1
CDR3 DNA: TGCGCCAGCACCAATGGACAGGGGATGGACTATGGCTACACCTTC
CDR3 protein: CASTNGQGMDYGYTF

CDR3 length: 12
J gene: TRBJ2-7
clone size: -
V gene: TRBV30
D gene: -
CDR3 DNA: TGTGCCTGGAGTGAACGGTTCTACGAGCAGTACTTC
CDR3 protein: CAWSERFYEQYF

CDR3 length: 13
J gene: TRBJ2-1
clone size: -
V gene: TRBV6-5
D gene: -
CDR3 DNA: TGTGCCAGCAGGGAGGATGCGAGGGATGAGCAGTTCTTC
CDR3 protein: CASREDARDEQFF

CDR3 length: 14
J gene: TRBJ2-3
clone size: -
V gene: TRBV5-1
D gene: -
CDR3 DNA: TGCGCCAGCAGCTTGGATACGGGCACAGATACGCAGTATTTT
CDR3 protein: CASSLDTGTDTQYF

CDR3 length: 14
J gene: TRBJ2-7
clone size: -
V gene: TRBV10-2
D gene: -
CDR3 DNA: TGCGCCAGCAGCCGCTCGGGACAAACCTACGAGCAGTACTTC
CDR3 protein: CASSRSGQTYEQYF

CDR3 length: 15
J gene: TRBJ2-3
clone size: once
V gene: TRBV6-2/TRBV6-3
D gene: TRBD2
CDR3 DNA: TGTGCCAGCAGTTCGACTAGCGGGGATCAGGGTACGCAGTATTTT
CDR3 protein: CASSSTSGDQGTQYF

CDR3 length: 18
J gene: TRBJ1-4
clone size: -
V gene: TRBV5-1
D gene: TRBD1
CDR3 DNA: TGCGCCAGCAGCCTCGAGCCGCGACAGGGGAGGACTAATGAAAAACTGTTTTTT
CDR3 protein: CASSLEPRQGRTNEKLFF

CDR3 length: 13
J gene: TRBJ1-1
clone size: -
V gene: TRBV18
D gene: TRBD1
CDR3 DNA: TGTGCCAGCTCGGAAACAGGGGCGTCAGTGACTTTCTTT
CDR3 protein: CASSETGASVTFF

CDR3 length: 18
J gene: TRBJ2-7
clone size: -
V gene: TRBV6-1
D gene: TRBD1
CDR3 DNA: TGTGCCAGCAGTGAAGCGCGGGACAGGGGCGTTTGGACCTACGAGCAGTACTTC
CDR3 protein: CASSEARDRGVWTYEQYF

CDR3 length: 11
J gene: TRBJ2-5
clone size: once
V gene: TRBV19
D gene: -
CDR3 DNA: TGTGCCAGTAGAGGCGGGGAGACCCAGTACTTC
CDR3 protein: CASRGGETQYF

CDR3 length: 16
J gene: TRBJ2-2
clone size: -
V gene: TRBV5-1
D gene: -
CDR3 DNA: TGCGCCAGCAGCTTGGGGGGCACGACGAGGACCGGGGAGCTGTTTTTT
CDR3 protein: CASSLGGTTRTGELFF

CDR3 length: 13
J gene: TRBJ1-4
clone size: -
V gene: TRBV5-1
D gene: TRBD1
CDR3 DNA: TGCGCCAGCAGCTTGGAGACAGGGTACCAACTGTTTTTT
CDR3 protein: CASSLETGYQLFF

CDR3 length: 13
J gene: TRBJ1-1
clone size: -
V gene: TRBV2
D gene: -
CDR3 DNA: TGTGCCAGCAGTGAAGCCGGTACCACTGAAGCTTTCTTT
CDR3 protein: CASSEAGTTEAFF

CDR3 length: 15
J gene: TRBJ2-5
clone size: once
V gene: TRBV7-2
D gene: -
CDR3 DNA: TGTGCCAGCAGCTCCCAGGGAGGAGACCTAGAGACCCAGTACTTC
CDR3 protein: CASSSQGGDLETQYF

CDR3 length: 15
J gene: TRBJ2-3
clone size: -
V gene: TRBV18
D gene: TRBD2
CDR3 DNA: TGTGCCAGCTCCCTCGGACTAGCGGGGGCAGATACGCAGTATTTT
CDR3 protein: CASSLGLAGADTQYF

CDR3 length: 16
J gene: TRBJ1-2
clone size: -
V gene: TRBV5-4
D gene: -
CDR3 DNA: TGTGCCAGCAGCCCCCGGGGTGCAGGGGCCAACTATGGCTACACCTTC
CDR3 protein: CASSPRGAGANYGYTF

CDR3 length: 13
J gene: TRBJ2-1
clone size: -
V gene: TRBV5-1
D gene: -
CDR3 DNA: TGCGCCAGCAGCTTTGGCAGGGCGGATGAGCAGTTCTTC
CDR3 protein: CASSFGRADEQFF

CDR3 length: 15
J gene: TRBJ1-3
clone size: -
V gene: TRBV7-9
D gene: -
CDR3 DNA: TGTGCCAGCAGCCCTGGACTGGGGTCTGGAAACACCATATATTTT
CDR3 protein: CASSPGLGSGNTIYF

CDR3 length: 14
J gene: TRBJ1-3
clone size: few
V gene: TRBV24-1
D gene: -
CDR3 DNA: TGTGCCACCACCCCCGGGATCGAGCGTAACACCATATATTTT
CDR3 protein: CATTPGIERNTIYF

CDR3 length: 16
J gene: TRBJ2-3
clone size: -
V gene: TRBV6-2/TRBV6-3
D gene: TRBD1
CDR3 DNA: TGTGCCAGCAGTTTCCCCCAACAGGGGGCTTTAGATACGCAGTATTTT
CDR3 protein: CASSFPQQGALDTQYF

CDR3 length: 15
J gene: TRBJ1-3
clone size: few
V gene: TRBV4-2
D gene: TRBD1
CDR3 DNA: TGTGCCAGCAGCCAGGGACAGGGGGGAGGAAACACCATATATTTT
CDR3 protein: CASSQGQGGGNTIYF

CDR3 length: 15
J gene: TRBJ2-5
clone size: -
V gene: TRBV5-5
D gene: TRBD2
CDR3 DNA: TGTGCCAGCAGCTCGCCACCGGGGAGGGGAAGGACCCAGTACTTC
CDR3 protein: CASSSPPGRGRTQYF

CDR3 length: 14
J gene: TRBJ2-3
clone size: -
V gene: TRBV5-1
D gene: -
CDR3 DNA: TGCGCCAGCAGCTTGGGAACGGGCACAGATACGCAGTATTTT
CDR3 protein: CASSLGTGTDTQYF

CDR3 length: 12
J gene: TRBJ2-1
clone size: -
V gene: TRBV7-9
D gene: TRBD2
CDR3 DNA: TGTGCCAGCAGCCATACGGGGGGTGAGCAGTTCTTC
CDR3 protein: CASSHTGGEQFF

CDR3 length: 14
J gene: TRBJ2-3
clone size: -
V gene: TRBV5-1
D gene: -
CDR3 DNA: TGCGCCAGCAGGGGCCTAGGGGGATCGGATACGCAGTATTTT
CDR3 protein: CASRGLGGSDTQYF

CDR3 length: 16
J gene: TRBJ2-3
clone size: -
V gene: TRBV9
D gene: -
CDR3 DNA: TGTGCCAGCAGCGTAGGCGGGGGCCTAGGCACAGATACGCAGTATTTT
CDR3 protein: CASSVGGGLGTDTQYF

CDR3 length: 14
J gene: TRBJ1-2
clone size: -
V gene: TRBV7-9
D gene: -
CDR3 DNA: TGTGCCAGCAGCTTCCCCGAGAGGATCTATGGCTACACCTTC
CDR3 protein: CASSFPERIYGYTF

CDR3 length: 15
J gene: TRBJ2-1
clone size: -
V gene: TRBV24-1
D gene: -
CDR3 DNA: TGTGCCACCAGTGATCCCCGCAGAGGCTACAATGAGCAGTTCTTC
CDR3 protein: CATSDPRRGYNEQFF

CDR3 length: 15
J gene: TRBJ1-5
clone size: -
V gene: TRBV6-6
D gene: -
CDR3 DNA: TGTGCCAGCAGACAGCGGGAATATAGCAATCAGCCCCAGCATTTT
CDR3 protein: CASRQREYSNQPQHF

CDR3 length: 15
J gene: TRBJ1-5
clone size: -
V gene: TRBV7-2
D gene: -
CDR3 DNA: TGTGCCAGCAGCTCCCTACCAGGGGAGGGTCAGCCCCAGCATTTT
CDR3 protein: CASSSLPGEGQPQHF